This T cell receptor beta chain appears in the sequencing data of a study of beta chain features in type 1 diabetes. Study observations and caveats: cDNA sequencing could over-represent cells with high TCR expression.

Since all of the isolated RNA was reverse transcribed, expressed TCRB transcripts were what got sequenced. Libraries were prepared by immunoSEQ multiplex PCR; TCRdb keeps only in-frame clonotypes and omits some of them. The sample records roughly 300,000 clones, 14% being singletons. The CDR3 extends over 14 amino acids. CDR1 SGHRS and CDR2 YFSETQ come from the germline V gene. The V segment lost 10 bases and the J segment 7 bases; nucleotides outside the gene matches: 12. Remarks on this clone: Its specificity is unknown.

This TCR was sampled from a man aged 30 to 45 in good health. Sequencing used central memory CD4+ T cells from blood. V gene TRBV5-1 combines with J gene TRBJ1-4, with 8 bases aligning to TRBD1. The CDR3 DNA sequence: TGCGCCTCCTCAGGGGGCAACTATGGTGAAAAACTGTTTTTT. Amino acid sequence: CASSGGNYGEKLFF.